The rows below give T cell receptor beta chains drawn from one sample of a study of T cell responses to AZD1222 COVID-19 vaccine. Here immunoSEQ multiplex PCR was the method, and the copy in TCRdb shows in-frame clones only, minus some. The profile shows tens of thousands of clones, about 88% of them singletons. The material was peripheral blood, obtained on day 0 of AZD1222 vaccination. The source is an adult in good health. Both conserved end residues are part of each CDR3. Each record gives: J gene, clone size, D gene, V gene, CDR3 DNA, CDR3 protein. A D gene is named only where the DNA matches it firmly. Some rows mark clone size as missing; the rest say once, few, many or name a class of expanded clone.

j_call: TRBJ1-6; clone_size: -; d_call: TRBD1; v_call: TRBV5-6; cdr3_nt: TGTGCCAGCAGCTTGGACCACAGGGGCCGGTCACCCCTCCACTTT; cdr3_aa: CASSLDHRGRSPLHF
j_call: TRBJ2-7; clone_size: -; d_call: TRBD2; v_call: TRBV6-5; cdr3_nt: TGTGCCAGCAGTTACTCGCTAGCGGGAGGGTACGAGCAGTACTTC; cdr3_aa: CASSYSLAGGYEQYF
j_call: TRBJ1-2; clone_size: -; d_call: -; v_call: TRBV9; cdr3_nt: TGTGCCAGCAGCTCCGTCCTAGGGCGTTCTAACTATGGCTACACCTTC; cdr3_aa: CASSSVLGRSNYGYTF
j_call: TRBJ2-1; clone_size: -; d_call: -; v_call: TRBV4-1; cdr3_nt: TGCGCCAGCAGCCGGGCAAGGTACAATGAGCAGTTCTTC; cdr3_aa: CASSRARYNEQFF
j_call: TRBJ2-5; clone_size: once; d_call: TRBD1; v_call: TRBV12-3/TRBV12-4; cdr3_nt: TGTGCCAGCAAGGTGGGACAGATGGAGACCCAGTACTTC; cdr3_aa: CASKVGQMETQYF
j_call: TRBJ2-7; clone_size: -; d_call: -; v_call: TRBV2; cdr3_nt: TGTGCCAGCAGGCCGACCGCCTTTACGAATATCCCGTCACGGTACTTC; cdr3_aa: CASRPTAFTNIPSRYF
j_call: TRBJ1-2; clone_size: -; d_call: -; v_call: TRBV7-2; cdr3_nt: TGTGCCAGCAGCTTAGAGGGCCCTAACTATGGCTACACCTTC; cdr3_aa: CASSLEGPNYGYTF
j_call: TRBJ2-5; clone_size: -; d_call: TRBD2; v_call: TRBV28; cdr3_nt: TGTGCCAGCCATTCGGGGACTAGGGGAGGGGAGACCCAGTACTTC; cdr3_aa: CASHSGTRGGETQYF
j_call: TRBJ1-2; clone_size: -; d_call: TRBD1; v_call: TRBV4-3; cdr3_nt: TGCGCCAGCAGCCAAGATACGGCAGGGGGTTTCGGGAGCTACACCTTC; cdr3_aa: CASSQDTAGGFGSYTF
j_call: TRBJ1-2; clone_size: -; d_call: -; v_call: TRBV19; cdr3_nt: TGTGCCAGTTTCACGGACAGTTTATCTTCTAACTATGGCTACACCTTC; cdr3_aa: CASFTDSLSSNYGYTF
j_call: TRBJ2-5; clone_size: -; d_call: TRBD2; v_call: TRBV11-3; cdr3_nt: TGTGCCAGCAGCTCAGGCCTGTCTAGCGGGGCACAAGAGACCCAGTACTTC; cdr3_aa: CASSSGLSSGAQETQYF
j_call: TRBJ2-5; clone_size: once; d_call: -; v_call: TRBV7-3; cdr3_nt: TGTGCCAGCAGCCAGACGTACCAAGAGACCCAGTACTTC; cdr3_aa: CASSQTYQETQYF
j_call: TRBJ1-1; clone_size: -; d_call: -; v_call: TRBV6-2/TRBV6-3; cdr3_nt: TGTGCCAGCAGTCCCGGCGTCACTGAAGCTTTCTTT; cdr3_aa: CASSPGVTEAFF
j_call: TRBJ1-2; clone_size: -; d_call: TRBD1; v_call: TRBV3-1/TRBV3-2; cdr3_nt: TGTGCCAGCAGCTTTCGGGACAGGGATTTTGGCTACACCTTC; cdr3_aa: CASSFRDRDFGYTF
j_call: TRBJ2-5; clone_size: -; d_call: -; v_call: TRBV19; cdr3_nt: TGTGCTAGTAGTATAGGCCGGGCCGCCGGAGAGACCCAGTACTTC; cdr3_aa: CASSIGRAAGETQYF
j_call: TRBJ1-1; clone_size: -; d_call: -; v_call: TRBV7-2; cdr3_nt: TGTGCCAGCAGCCTAACCCCACCGAGAGTGCCGGGCACTGAAGCTTTCTTT; cdr3_aa: CASSLTPPRVPGTEAFF
j_call: TRBJ2-7; clone_size: -; d_call: -; v_call: TRBV9; cdr3_nt: TGTGCCAGCAGTATAAATCCGACAGGTAATTTCGAGCAGTACTTC; cdr3_aa: CASSINPTGNFEQYF
j_call: TRBJ1-1; clone_size: -; d_call: -; v_call: TRBV24-1; cdr3_nt: TGTGCCACCAGGGGGGAAGGGCGAAGTGAAGCTTTCTTT; cdr3_aa: CATRGEGRSEAFF
j_call: TRBJ2-1; clone_size: -; d_call: -; v_call: TRBV5-1; cdr3_nt: TGCGCCAGCAGCTCGGGTAGCTATTCCGAGCAGTTCTTC; cdr3_aa: CASSSGSYSEQFF
j_call: TRBJ2-3; clone_size: -; d_call: -; v_call: TRBV5-6; cdr3_nt: TGTGCCAGCAGCTTGACGTCGTATACGCAGTATTTT; cdr3_aa: CASSLTSYTQYF
j_call: TRBJ2-3; clone_size: -; d_call: -; v_call: TRBV24-1; cdr3_nt: TGTGCCACCAGCGACGACGGCACAGATACGCAGTATTTT; cdr3_aa: CATSDDGTDTQYF
j_call: TRBJ1-2; clone_size: -; d_call: -; v_call: TRBV4-3; cdr3_nt: TGCGCCAGCAGCCAAGATCCGGCAGGGGCCTATGGCTACACCTTC; cdr3_aa: CASSQDPAGAYGYTF
j_call: TRBJ1-4; clone_size: -; d_call: TRBD1; v_call: TRBV7-9; cdr3_nt: TGTGCCAGCAGCTTCTCACAGGGGGATGAAAAACTGTTTTTT; cdr3_aa: CASSFSQGDEKLFF
j_call: TRBJ2-6; clone_size: -; d_call: TRBD1; v_call: TRBV19; cdr3_nt: TGTGCCACCCGGGACAGAATCAGCTCTGGGGCCAACGTCCTGACTTTC; cdr3_aa: CATRDRISSGANVLTF
j_call: TRBJ2-1; clone_size: -; d_call: TRBD2; v_call: TRBV5-1; cdr3_nt: TGCGCCAGCAGCTTAGGGCTAGCGGGAGTCTATGAGCAGTTCTTC; cdr3_aa: CASSLGLAGVYEQFF
j_call: TRBJ2-7; clone_size: -; d_call: -; v_call: TRBV4-2; cdr3_nt: TGTGCCAGCAGCCAAATTGAGCGGGAGCAGTACTTC; cdr3_aa: CASSQIEREQYF
j_call: TRBJ1-2; clone_size: once; d_call: -; v_call: TRBV5-4; cdr3_nt: TGTGCCAGCAGCCTGGACAGAATATCCTATGGCTACACCTTC; cdr3_aa: CASSLDRISYGYTF
j_call: TRBJ2-5; clone_size: -; d_call: TRBD2; v_call: TRBV11-2; cdr3_nt: TGTGCCAGCAGCCGCGGGGGGGCGGGGTACCAAGAGACCCAGTACTTC; cdr3_aa: CASSRGGAGYQETQYF
j_call: TRBJ2-7; clone_size: -; d_call: -; v_call: TRBV7-2; cdr3_nt: TGTGCCAGCAGCTTCCTTAGCGGTCAAACCTACGAGCAGTACTTC; cdr3_aa: CASSFLSGQTYEQYF
j_call: TRBJ2-7; clone_size: -; d_call: -; v_call: TRBV12-3/TRBV12-4; cdr3_nt: TGTGCCAGCAGTGCCGTCTGGGGGCCCGAGCAGTACTTC; cdr3_aa: CASSAVWGPEQYF
j_call: TRBJ1-1; clone_size: -; d_call: -; v_call: TRBV18; cdr3_nt: TGTGCCAGCTCACCCAGGGGTGGGGGCACTGAAGCTTTCTTT; cdr3_aa: CASSPRGGGTEAFF
j_call: TRBJ1-5; clone_size: -; d_call: -; v_call: TRBV28; cdr3_nt: TGTGCCAGCAGTTTACCTCAAAGTAGCAATCAGCCCCAGCATTTT; cdr3_aa: CASSLPQSSNQPQHF
j_call: TRBJ2-3; clone_size: -; d_call: TRBD1; v_call: TRBV12-3/TRBV12-4; cdr3_nt: TGTGCCAGCAGTCAGGGGGTTATGGGGCAGTATTTT; cdr3_aa: CASSQGVMGQYF
j_call: TRBJ1-4; clone_size: -; d_call: -; v_call: TRBV12-3/TRBV12-4; cdr3_nt: TGTGCCAGCAGCCCGCAGTACGAAAAACTGTTTTTT; cdr3_aa: CASSPQYEKLFF
j_call: TRBJ1-6; clone_size: -; d_call: -; v_call: TRBV5-6; cdr3_nt: TGTGCCAGCAGCCCGCCGTCGGGTAATTCACCCCTCCACTTT; cdr3_aa: CASSPPSGNSPLHF
j_call: TRBJ2-3; clone_size: -; d_call: -; v_call: TRBV7-9; cdr3_nt: TGTGCCAGCATCTCAGATACGCAGTATTTT; cdr3_aa: CASISDTQYF
j_call: TRBJ2-2; clone_size: -; d_call: -; v_call: TRBV10-1; cdr3_nt: TGCGCCAGCAGTGGCGGGATAGTCACCGGGGAGCTGTTTTTT; cdr3_aa: CASSGGIVTGELFF
j_call: TRBJ1-2; clone_size: once; d_call: -; v_call: TRBV5-5; cdr3_nt: TGTGCCAGCAGCTTGGCTATACAGGGCCATTATGGCTACACCTTC; cdr3_aa: CASSLAIQGHYGYTF
j_call: TRBJ2-7; clone_size: few; d_call: -; v_call: TRBV6-1; cdr3_nt: TGTGCCAGCAGTGAAGGGTATCAGGCGGCTATGTACTTC; cdr3_aa: CASSEGYQAAMYF
j_call: TRBJ1-2; clone_size: -; d_call: -; v_call: TRBV18; cdr3_nt: TGTGCCAGCTCACCCGTGTCTGGAGGGGGGGATTCTAACTATGGCTACACCTTC; cdr3_aa: CASSPVSGGGDSNYGYTF
j_call: TRBJ1-2; clone_size: once; d_call: -; v_call: TRBV25-1; cdr3_nt: TGTGCCAGCAGTATCCCCGGGATATATGGCTACACCTTC; cdr3_aa: CASSIPGIYGYTF
j_call: TRBJ1-5; clone_size: -; d_call: -; v_call: TRBV5-8; cdr3_nt: TGTGCCAGCAGCTTGGGTACCGGCAATCAGCCCCAGCATTTT; cdr3_aa: CASSLGTGNQPQHF
j_call: TRBJ1-6; clone_size: -; d_call: TRBD1; v_call: TRBV19; cdr3_nt: TGTGCCAGTAGTATCCAACCGGGACAGGATAATTCACCCCTCCACTTT; cdr3_aa: CASSIQPGQDNSPLHF
j_call: TRBJ2-6; clone_size: -; d_call: TRBD1; v_call: TRBV5-6; cdr3_nt: TGTGCCAGCAGCTTTCTGACAGGGGGCTATTCTGGGGCCAACGTCCTGACTTTC; cdr3_aa: CASSFLTGGYSGANVLTF
j_call: TRBJ1-5; clone_size: -; d_call: -; v_call: TRBV4-3; cdr3_nt: TGCGCCAGCAGCCAAGACAGGGGTAGCAATCAGCCCCAGCATTTT; cdr3_aa: CASSQDRGSNQPQHF
j_call: TRBJ2-7; clone_size: -; d_call: -; v_call: TRBV11-2; cdr3_nt: TGTGCCAGCAGCTTAACGGGCTACGAGCAGTACTTC; cdr3_aa: CASSLTGYEQYF
j_call: TRBJ2-7; clone_size: -; d_call: TRBD2; v_call: TRBV11-2; cdr3_nt: TGTGCCAGCAGCTTAGAAAGGGGCGGGAGGGCCCATCCAAGCTCCTACGAGCAGTACTTC; cdr3_aa: CASSLERGGRAHPSSYEQYF
j_call: TRBJ2-7; clone_size: -; d_call: -; v_call: TRBV11-2; cdr3_nt: TGTGCCAGCAGCTTAGGGGCTAGCGTATACGAGCAGTACTTC; cdr3_aa: CASSLGASVYEQYF
j_call: TRBJ1-6; clone_size: few; d_call: TRBD1; v_call: TRBV7-9; cdr3_nt: TGTGCCACCCAGACAGGGGGAAATTCACCCCTCCACTTT; cdr3_aa: CATQTGGNSPLHF
j_call: TRBJ2-3; clone_size: -; d_call: TRBD2; v_call: TRBV5-6; cdr3_nt: TGTGCCAGCAGCCCTGGGACTAGCGGGTTCCCAGATACGCAGTATTTT; cdr3_aa: CASSPGTSGFPDTQYF
j_call: TRBJ2-3; clone_size: -; d_call: -; v_call: TRBV5-4; cdr3_nt: TGTGCCAGCAGCCCGAATGCGGTTTACACAGATACGCAGTATTTT; cdr3_aa: CASSPNAVYTDTQYF
j_call: TRBJ2-1; clone_size: -; d_call: -; v_call: TRBV29-1; cdr3_nt: TGCAGCGCTAGGGATGGGGCTGGCAATGAGCAGTTCTTC; cdr3_aa: CSARDGAGNEQFF